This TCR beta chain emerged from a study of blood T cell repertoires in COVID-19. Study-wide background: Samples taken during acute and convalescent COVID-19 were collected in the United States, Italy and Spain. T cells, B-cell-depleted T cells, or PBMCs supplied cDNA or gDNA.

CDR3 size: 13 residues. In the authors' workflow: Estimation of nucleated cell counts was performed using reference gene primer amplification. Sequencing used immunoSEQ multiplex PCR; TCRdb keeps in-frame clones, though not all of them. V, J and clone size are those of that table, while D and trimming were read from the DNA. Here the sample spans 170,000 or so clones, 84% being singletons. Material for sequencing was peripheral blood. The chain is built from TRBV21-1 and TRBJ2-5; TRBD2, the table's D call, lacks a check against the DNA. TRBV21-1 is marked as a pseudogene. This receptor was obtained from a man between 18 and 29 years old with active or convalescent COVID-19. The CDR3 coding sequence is TGTGCCAGCCCCGGACTAGCGGTTGAGACCCAGTACTTC. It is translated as CASPGLAVETQYF.